The clone carrying this T cell receptor (beta chain) was observed a single time. The data belong to a study of blood T cell repertoires in COVID-19. Study details: The study drew acute and convalescent COVID-19 samples from the United States, Italy and Spain.

Participants' own reports of clinical history determined their cohort assignment. In the source study's methods: Cell counts per sample came from amplifying reference gene primers. TCRdb's copy holds only in-frame clones and misses some; the assay was immunoSEQ multiplex PCR. V and J calls and clone size come straight from that table; D and trimming were deduced from the DNA. The profile shows fewer than 200,000 clones, about 88% of them singletons. This clonotype was sampled from a man in his fifties who had recovered from COVID-19. Sequencing input: PBMCs or T cells enriched from blood (not recorded which).

CDR3 sequence: CASSLDLRGQYF. In DNA form, the CDR3 reads TGCGCCAGCAGCTTGGACCTCCGCGGGCAGTACTTC. V is TRBV5-1 and J is TRBJ2-7; D uncertain. Germline loops: CDR1 SGHRS, CDR2 YFSETQ. The V and J ends lost 0 bases and 9 bases respectively, with 10 bases between them. The CDR3 runs 12 residues.